The T cell receptor (beta chain) under discussion was sequenced for a study of TIL therapy for anti-PD-1-resistant metastatic lung cancer. Study at large: Progressing patients received lymphodepletion, expanded TIL infusion and IL-2. Tumors had a median PD-L1 proportion score of around 6%. Several tumors were EGFR-mutant and two were ALK-rearranged.

This sample's time point: pre-treatment sample, taken before nivolumab and TIL therapy. The immunoSEQ assay was v3. Libraries were sequenced to around 2 million read pairs (survey) or roughly 4.5-6 million (deep). Method: immunoSEQ multiplex PCR; TCRdb's copy keeps in-frame clones and lacks some. The sample has 55,000 to 65,000 clones, 70% to 75% seen once. V lost 6 bases and J lost 5; bases outside the gene matches: 4. In germline, CDR1 is MDHEN, CDR2 SYDVKM. The CDR3 covers 14 residues. The sample was blood, taken at baseline. The rearrangement uses TRBV28 and TRBJ1-3, with TRBD1 matching over 10 bases. The sequence was obtained from a person aged 25-80 years with non-small cell lung cancer. In nucleotides, the CDR3 is TGTGCCAGCAGGCTTGACAGGGGGCGAAACACCATATATTTT. Translating it yields CASRLDRGRNTIYF.